This TCR beta chain was retrieved from a study of OX40 agonist ivuxolimab in advanced cancers. Study in general: Among those enrolled, mean age was roughly 62 years (range 23 to 79) and about 79% were male.

The trim removed 4 bases at V and 6 bases at J, leaving 3 bases unmatched. Germline V CDR1 and CDR2: SGHDN, FVKESK. The CDR3 length is 12 residues. In the case of this clone: Its matching antigen is unknown.

Produced via immunoSEQ multiplex PCR; TCRdb's table is partial and in-frame only. The sample lists around 100,000 clones; roughly 95% were seen once. Notes on the study in general: Low clonal expansion, among the lowest seen, marked partial responders at 0.1-3.0 mg/kg.

The TCR was taken from an adult with an advanced solid tumor such as melanoma, head and neck, liver or kidney cancer. The chain couples TRBV14 to TRBJ2-7, with 7 nucleotides matching TRBD1. Sample: CD4+ or CD8+ T cells sorted from blood, taken in a trial of the OX40 agonist ivuxolimab. CDR3 protein: CASSLGTVEQYF. The CDR3 DNA follows: TGTGCCAGCAGCCTGGGGACAGTCGAGCAGTACTTC.